The rows below give T cell receptor beta chains drawn from one sample of a study of cytomegalovirus exposure and HLA in healthy donors. Produced via immunoSEQ multiplex PCR; TCRdb's table is partial and in-frame only. The data hold 250,000 to 350,000 clones, with approximately 90% observed a single time. Input material: PBMCs. Every receptor here comes from a man aged 40-49 years in good health and CMV-seropositive. CDR3s include the opening cysteine and the closing phenylalanine or tryptophan. The D gene is left open where the match is weak. Size tells how often a clone was seen (once, few, many) or the class of an expanded clone, and some rows leave it out.

TRBD1	TRBV7-9	TRBJ1-3	-	CASNPGQGNTIYF	TGTGCCAGCAACCCGGGACAGGGAAACACCATATATTTT
TRBD1	TRBV15	TRBJ2-6	-	CATSTRDSFSGANVLTF	TGTGCCACCAGTACCCGGGACAGTTTCTCTGGGGCCAACGTCCTGACTTTC
TRBD2	TRBV28	TRBJ2-1	-	CASRQTTSGLQFF	TGTGCCAGCAGGCAGACGACTAGCGGACTACAGTTCTTC
TRBD2	TRBV7-9	TRBJ2-2	-	CASRFQTSGRTGELFF	TGTGCCAGCAGGTTTCAGACTAGCGGGAGAACCGGGGAGCTGTTTTTT
-	TRBV14	TRBJ2-7	-	CASSQGVYEQYF	TGTGCCAGCAGCCAAGGAGTCTACGAGCAGTACTTC
TRBD2	TRBV4-1	TRBJ2-7	-	CASSQISGSSYEQYF	TGCGCCAGCAGCCAAATTAGCGGGAGCTCCTACGAGCAGTACTTC
-	TRBV19	TRBJ1-4	-	CASQNRVWDEKLFF	TGTGCCAGCCAAAACCGGGTCTGGGATGAAAAACTGTTTTTT
TRBD1	TRBV6-5	TRBJ2-7	-	CASSYRTGRPLYEQYF	TGTGCCAGCAGTTATAGGACAGGCCGGCCACTCTACGAGCAGTACTTC
TRBD2	TRBV7-7	TRBJ2-5	-	CASSRTASGSFQETQYF	TGTGCTAGCAGCCGAACCGCTAGCGGGAGTTTCCAAGAGACCCAGTACTTC
-	TRBV9	TRBJ2-6	few	CASSFLTGTSGANVLTF	TGTGCCAGCAGTTTCCTAACAGGGACCTCTGGGGCCAACGTCCTGACTTTC
TRBD1	TRBV27	TRBJ2-7	-	CASSLGQGAYEQYF	TGTGCCAGCAGTTTGGGACAGGGGGCTTACGAGCAGTACTTC
TRBD1	TRBV5-1	TRBJ2-2	-	CASSPRGTGEAGELFF	TGCGCCAGCAGCCCCCGAGGGACAGGGGAAGCCGGGGAGCTGTTTTTT
-	TRBV28	TRBJ2-7	-	CASTQRTSYEQYF	TGTGCCAGCACCCAAAGGACTTCCTACGAGCAGTACTTC
TRBD2	TRBV2	TRBJ2-2	-	CASSGGTSATGELFF	TGTGCCAGCAGTGGGGGGACTAGCGCCACCGGGGAGCTGTTTTTT
-	TRBV5-1	TRBJ2-2	-	CASSLGGRGTGELFF	TGCGCCAGCAGCTTGGGTGGGAGAGGCACCGGGGAGCTGTTTTTT
-	TRBV11-2	TRBJ2-7	-	CASSPGGIYEQYF	TGTGCCAGCAGCCCCGGTGGTATCTACGAGCAGTACTTC
-	TRBV27	TRBJ2-1	-	CASSLSGLEQFF	TGTGCCAGCAGTTTATCAGGACTTGAGCAGTTCTTC
-	TRBV6-1	TRBJ2-7	-	CASSELGGDPYEQYF	TGTGCCAGCAGTGAACTTGGCGGCGACCCCTACGAGCAGTACTTC
TRBD1	TRBV18	TRBJ2-5	-	CASSLSYTTGITGKETQYF	TGTGCCAGCTCACTATCCTATACGACAGGGATAACTGGAAAAGAGACCCAGTACTTC
-	TRBV7-3	TRBJ2-6	-	CASSSFSGANVLTF	TGTGCCAGCAGCTCATTCTCTGGGGCCAACGTCCTGACTTTC
TRBD2	TRBV5-4	TRBJ2-1	-	CASRGLASYNEQFF	TGTGCCAGCAGGGGACTAGCGAGCTACAATGAGCAGTTCTTC
-	TRBV11-2	TRBJ1-2	few	CASRKAGLLGYTF	TGTGCCAGCAGGAAGGCGGGACTTCTTGGCTACACCTTC
TRBD1	TRBV4-3	TRBJ2-7	few	CASSQGQGAYEQYF	TGCGCCAGCAGCCAAGGACAGGGAGCCTACGAGCAGTACTTC
TRBD2	TRBV5-3	TRBJ2-1	once	CARSLGLAGVYHNEQFF	TGTGCCAGAAGCTTGGGACTAGCGGGAGTTTACCACAATGAGCAGTTCTTC
TRBD2	TRBV6-1	TRBJ2-2	few	CASSETRPGLAGGGGELFF	TGTGCCAGCAGTGAGACACGACCGGGACTAGCGGGAGGTGGCGGGGAGCTGTTTTTT
-	TRBV13	TRBJ1-1	few	CASSLPLNTEAFF	TGTGCCAGCAGCTTACCCTTGAACACTGAAGCTTTCTTT
TRBD2	TRBV5-1	TRBJ2-2	-	CASSRTSSNTGELFF	TGCGCCAGCAGCAGGACTAGCTCGAACACCGGGGAGCTGTTTTTT
-	TRBV6-1	TRBJ1-5	-	CASRLRDNNQPQHF	TGTGCCAGCAGGCTCCGGGACAACAATCAGCCCCAGCATTTT
TRBD1	TRBV23-1	TRBJ2-1	-	CASLTGTETYNEQFF	TGCGCCAGTCTTACCGGGACAGAGACTTACAATGAGCAGTTCTTC
TRBD1	TRBV2	TRBJ1-1	-	CASTQGENTEAFF	TGTGCCAGCACCCAGGGGGAGAACACTGAAGCTTTCTTT
-	TRBV25-1	TRBJ1-4	-	CASSTGEKLFF	TGTGCCAGCAGTACGGGGGAAAAACTGTTTTTT
TRBD1	TRBV19	TRBJ1-2	-	CASSTPDRPYGYTF	TGTGCCAGTAGTACACCGGACAGGCCCTATGGCTACACCTTC
-	TRBV2	TRBJ1-2	-	CASMGQSYGYTF	TGTGCCAGCATGGGGCAGAGCTATGGCTACACCTTC
-	TRBV19	TRBJ1-5	-	CASSPGQIFDQPQHF	TGTGCCAGTAGTCCAGGACAGATTTTCGATCAGCCCCAGCATTTT
TRBD2	TRBV4-1	TRBJ2-3	-	CASSPTSGTDTQYF	TGCGCCAGCAGCCCCACTAGCGGCACAGATACGCAGTATTTT
TRBD2	TRBV7-7	TRBJ2-1	-	CASSLAPSGLGEQFF	TGTGCTAGCAGCTTAGCCCCTAGCGGGTTGGGTGAGCAGTTCTTC
-	TRBV5-4	TRBJ2-7	-	CASSVDTTYEQYF	TGTGCCAGCAGCGTGGACACTACCTACGAGCAGTACTTC
TRBD2	TRBV9	TRBJ2-3	-	CASSVAVAGGGADTQYF	TGTGCCAGCAGCGTAGCTGTGGCGGGAGGAGGGGCAGATACGCAGTATTTT
-	TRBV7-8	TRBJ1-4	-	CASSLAGSNEKLFF	TGTGCCAGCAGCTTAGCGGGCTCTAATGAAAAACTGTTTTTT
TRBD2	TRBV27	TRBJ2-1	-	CASTLWGGSNNEQFF	TGTGCCAGCACCCTTTGGGGGGGGTCGAACAATGAGCAGTTCTTC
-	TRBV7-9	TRBJ2-7	-	CASSLGGRSLEQYF	TGTGCCAGCAGCTTAGGGGGGAGGTCCCTCGAGCAGTACTTC
TRBD1	TRBV5-4	TRBJ1-2	-	CASSSQGQGYYGYTF	TGTGCCAGCAGCTCGCAAGGACAGGGCTACTATGGCTACACCTTC
-	TRBV27	TRBJ2-7	-	CASSWASRYEQYF	TGTGCCAGCAGTTGGGCATCCCGCTACGAGCAGTACTTC
TRBD1	TRBV19	TRBJ1-1	-	CASSIGTANTEAFF	TGTGCCAGTAGTATCGGGACAGCTAACACTGAAGCTTTCTTT
-	TRBV5-6	TRBJ2-7	once	CASSSQMTREQYF	TGTGCCAGCAGCTCCCAGATGACACGTGAGCAGTACTTC
TRBD1	TRBV18	TRBJ1-3	-	CASSPFGQDSGNTIYF	TGTGCCAGCTCACCCTTTGGACAGGACTCTGGAAACACCATATATTTT
TRBD2	TRBV27	TRBJ2-7	-	CASSLRTSGYYEQYF	TGTGCCAGCAGTCTACGGACTAGCGGGTACTACGAGCAGTACTTC
-	TRBV7-9	TRBJ2-5	-	CASSLRRREQETQYF	TGTGCCAGCAGTCTCCGGCGGCGGGAACAAGAGACCCAGTACTTC
TRBD2	TRBV29-1	TRBJ2-1	once	CSVEIAGEQNEQFF	TGCAGCGTTGAAATTGCGGGAGAGCAAAATGAGCAGTTCTTC
-	TRBV7-8	TRBJ2-1	-	CASSFTTGYNEQFF	TGTGCCAGCAGCTTCACGACAGGCTACAATGAGCAGTTCTTC
TRBD2	TRBV5-1	TRBJ2-3	-	CASSFSGSWDTQYF	TGCGCCAGCAGCTTCAGCGGGAGTTGGGATACGCAGTATTTT
-	TRBV27	TRBJ1-1	-	CASRPGLTNTEAFF	TGTGCCAGCAGACCGGGACTTACGAACACTGAAGCTTTCTTT
-	TRBV29-1	TRBJ2-3	-	CSVDYSNTDTQYF	TGCAGCGTTGATTACAGTAACACAGATACGCAGTATTTT